Listed below are T cell receptor beta chains from one sample, sequenced in a study of T cells after yellow fever vaccination. From the 5' RACE reads, TCRdb called clonotypes with MiXCR, one entry per CDR3 protein. This table holds some 550,000 distinct CDR3 sequences, about 19% found once. The starting material was PBMCs, obtained 15 days after the yellow fever booster vaccination. The receptors originated from a man aged 30 to 39 who received the YFV17D yellow fever vaccine. CDR3s include the opening cysteine and the closing phenylalanine or tryptophan. Fields, in order: clone size, J gene, V gene, D gene, CDR3 protein, CDR3 DNA. The D gene is left open where the match is weak. Size is omitted from some rows. Given values are once, few, many or a class for expanded clones.

few TRBJ2-1 TRBV9 TRBD1 CASSVGDRGNNEQFF TGTGCCAGCAGCGTAGGGGACAGGGGAAACAATGAGCAGTTCTTC
. TRBJ2-2 TRBV20-1 . CSARGIADANTGELFF TGCAGTGCTAGAGGAATAGCGGACGCGAACACCGGGGAGCTGTTTTTT
. TRBJ2-1 TRBV5-1 TRBD1 CASSLGQGVHNEQFF TGCGCCAGCAGCTTGGGGCAGGGGGTCCACAATGAGCAGTTCTTC
many TRBJ2-1 TRBV4-3 . CASSPRPQGGYNEQFF TGCGCCAGCAGCCCCCGCCCCCAGGGGGGGTATAATGAGCAGTTCTTC
. TRBJ2-5 TRBV3-1 TRBD2 CASSQVGSLAGGQETQYF TGTGCCAGCAGCCAGGTGGGATCACTAGCGGGGGGCCAAGAGACCCAGTACTTC
. TRBJ2-7 TRBV20-1 TRBD1 CSADRAPTSEQYF TGCAGTGCAGACAGGGCCCCCACTAGCGAGCAGTACTTC
many TRBJ2-7 TRBV3-1 TRBD2 CASSQGGLAIYEQYF TGTGCCAGCAGCCAAGGGGGACTAGCGATCTACGAGCAGTACTTC
few TRBJ2-5 TRBV20-1 TRBD2 CSAPRGLAGIQETQYF TGCAGTGCTCCCCGGGGACTAGCGGGAATCCAAGAGACCCAGTACTTC
. TRBJ2-5 TRBV6-5 . CASSYSGGKETQYF TGTGCCAGCAGTTACTCGGGCGGGAAAGAGACCCAGTACTTC
few TRBJ2-3 TRBV19 TRBD2 CASSTRLAGVRDTQYF TGTGCCAGTAGTACGAGACTAGCGGGGGTCCGCGATACGCAGTATTTT
. TRBJ2-3 TRBV5-4 . CASGAGFDTQYF TGTGCCAGCGGCGCGGGGTTTGATACGCAGTATTTT
. TRBJ2-7 TRBV29-1 TRBD2 CSVGLAASYEQYF TGCAGCGTAGGACTAGCGGCCTCCTACGAGCAGTACTTC
few TRBJ2-4 TRBV24-1 TRBD1 CATSDSGTGRNIQYF TGTGCCACCAGTGATTCCGGGACAGGGAGAAACATTCAGTACTTC
few TRBJ1-2 TRBV19 . CASSTRFYGYTF TGTGCCAGTAGTACCAGGTTCTATGGCTACACCTTC
few TRBJ2-3 TRBV20-1 . CSAREGGRTDTQYF TGCAGTGCACGCGAAGGCGGACGCACAGATACGCAGTATTTT
. TRBJ2-5 TRBV5-1 TRBD2 CASSYSWEGQETQYF TGCGCCAGCAGCTACTCATGGGAGGGCCAAGAGACCCAGTACTTC
few TRBJ1-4 TRBV10-3 . CAISEAATNEKLFF TGTGCCATCAGTGAGGCCGCAACTAATGAAAAACTGTTTTTT
few TRBJ1-2 TRBV7-9 TRBD1 CASKEWDRDKCYTF TGTGCCAGCAAAGAGTGGGACAGGGATAAATGCTACACCTTC
few TRBJ1-2 TRBV6-2/TRBV6-3 . CASSPRVDHYGYTF TGTGCCAGCAGTCCCAGGGTGGACCACTATGGCTACACCTTC
. TRBJ2-3 TRBV12-3/TRBV12-4 TRBD1 CASSFNRGGTDTQYF TGTGCCAGCAGTTTTAACAGGGGAGGCACAGATACGCAGTATTTT
few TRBJ2-2 TRBV6-5 . CASSLVDGELFF TGTGCCAGCAGCCTAGTTGACGGGGAGCTGTTTTTT
. TRBJ2-5 TRBV3-1 TRBD1 CARRGTAGETQYF TGTGCCCGCAGGGGGACAGCCGGAGAGACGCAGTACTTC
few TRBJ1-3 TRBV7-2 . CASSLGGRGNTIYF TGTGCCAGCAGCTTAGGGGGCAGGGGAAACACCATATATTTT
. TRBJ2-5 TRBV7-9 TRBD2 CASSSVSSGRAETQYF TGTGCCAGCAGCTCCGTATCTAGCGGGAGGGCGGAGACCCAGTACTTC
. TRBJ2-6 TRBV18 . CASSLDQGRSGANVLTF TGTGCCAGCTCACTAGACCAGGGGCGGTCTGGGGCCAACGTCCTGACTTTC
. TRBJ2-6 TRBV25-1 . CASSEWAGTSDSGANVLTF TGTGCCAGCAGTGAATGGGCGGGGACCAGCGACTCTGGGGCCAACGTCCTGACTTTC
few TRBJ2-1 TRBV29-1 . CSVELGRLSSYNEQFF TGCAGCGTTGAACTTGGTCGGCTTAGCTCCTACAATGAGCAGTTCTTC
. TRBJ1-6 TRBV12-3/TRBV12-4 . CASGSSPLHF TGTGCCAGTGGGAGTTCACCCCTCCACTTT
many TRBJ2-7 TRBV7-2 TRBD2 CASSDSGRSTYEQYF TGTGCCAGCAGCGACAGCGGGAGATCCACCTACGAGCAGTACTTC
many TRBJ2-7 TRBV29-1 . CSVGQRNEQYF TGCAGCGTTGGACAGAGAAACGAGCAGTACTTC
few TRBJ2-7 TRBV20-1 TRBD2 CSAVLTGTRAYEQYF TGCAGTGCTGTACTGACTGGGACTAGGGCCTACGAGCAGTACTTC